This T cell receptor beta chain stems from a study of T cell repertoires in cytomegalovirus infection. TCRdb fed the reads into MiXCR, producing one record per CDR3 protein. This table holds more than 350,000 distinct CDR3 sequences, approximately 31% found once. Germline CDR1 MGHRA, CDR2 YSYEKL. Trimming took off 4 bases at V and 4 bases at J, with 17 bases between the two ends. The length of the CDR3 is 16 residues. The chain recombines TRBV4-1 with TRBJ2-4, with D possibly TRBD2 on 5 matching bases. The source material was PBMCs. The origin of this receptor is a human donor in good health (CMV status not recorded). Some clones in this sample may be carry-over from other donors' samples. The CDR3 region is CASSRLIGEMKNIQYF. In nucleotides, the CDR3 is TGCGCCAGCAGCCGCCTGATTGGGGAGATGAAAAACATTCAGTACTTC.